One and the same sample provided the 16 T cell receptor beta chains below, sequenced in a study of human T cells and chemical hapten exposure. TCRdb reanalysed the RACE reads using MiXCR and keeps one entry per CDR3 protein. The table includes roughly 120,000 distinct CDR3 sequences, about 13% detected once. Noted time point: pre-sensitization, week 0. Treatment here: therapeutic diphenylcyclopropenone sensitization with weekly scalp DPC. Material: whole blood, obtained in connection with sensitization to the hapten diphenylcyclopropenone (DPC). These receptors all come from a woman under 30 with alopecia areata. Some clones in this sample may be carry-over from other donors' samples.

The CDR3 nucleotides read TGTGCCAGCAGCAAAGGCCCAGACTTCGTCTACGAGCAGTACTTC. It is translated as CASSKGPDFVYEQYF. The chain combines TRBV21-1 with TRBJ2-7. TRBV21-1 is a pseudogene. The CDR3 spans 15 residues.

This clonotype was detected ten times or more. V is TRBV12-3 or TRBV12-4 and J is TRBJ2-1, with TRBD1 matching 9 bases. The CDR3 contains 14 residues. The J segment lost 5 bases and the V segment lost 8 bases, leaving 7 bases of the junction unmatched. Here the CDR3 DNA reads TGTGCCAGCTCGGACAGGGGCCTCAACAATGAGCAGTTCTTC. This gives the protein CASSDRGLNNEQFF.

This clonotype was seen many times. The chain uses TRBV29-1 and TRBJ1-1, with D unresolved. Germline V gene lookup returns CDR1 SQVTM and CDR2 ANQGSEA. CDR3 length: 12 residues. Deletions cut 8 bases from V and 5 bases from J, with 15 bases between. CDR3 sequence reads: CSCFGVGTEAFF. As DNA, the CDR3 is TGCAGCTGTTTTGGCGTAGGGACTGAAGCTTTCTTT. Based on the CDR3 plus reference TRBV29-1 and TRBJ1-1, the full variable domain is SAVISQKPSRDICQRGTSLTIQCQVDSQVTMMFWYRQQPGQSLTLIATANQGSEATYESGFVIDKFPISRPNLTFSTLTVSNMSPEDSSIYLCSCFGVGTEAFFGQGTRLTVV.

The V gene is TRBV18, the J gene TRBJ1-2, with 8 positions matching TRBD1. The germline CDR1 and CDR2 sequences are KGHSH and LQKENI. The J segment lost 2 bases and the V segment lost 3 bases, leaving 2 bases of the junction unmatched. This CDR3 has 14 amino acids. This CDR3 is CASSPQGANYGYTF. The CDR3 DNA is TGTGCCAGCTCACCTCAGGGGGCCAACTATGGCTACACCTTC.

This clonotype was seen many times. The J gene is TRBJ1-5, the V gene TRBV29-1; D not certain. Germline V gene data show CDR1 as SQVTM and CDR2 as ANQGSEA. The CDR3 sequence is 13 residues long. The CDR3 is CRLMTGNIKPQHF. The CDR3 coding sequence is TGCAGGTTAATGACCGGGAACATCAAGCCCCAGCATTTT.

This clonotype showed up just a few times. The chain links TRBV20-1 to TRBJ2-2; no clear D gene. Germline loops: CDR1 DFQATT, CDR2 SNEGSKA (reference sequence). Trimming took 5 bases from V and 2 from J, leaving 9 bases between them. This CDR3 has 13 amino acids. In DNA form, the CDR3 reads TGCAGTGCTCCAGACCGAAACACCGGGGAGCTGTTTTTT. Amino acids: CSAPDRNTGELFF.

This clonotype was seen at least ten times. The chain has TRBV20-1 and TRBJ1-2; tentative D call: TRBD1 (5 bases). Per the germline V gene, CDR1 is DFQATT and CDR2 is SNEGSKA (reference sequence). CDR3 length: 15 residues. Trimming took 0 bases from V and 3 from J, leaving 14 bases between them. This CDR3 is CSARDPRAQHYGYTF. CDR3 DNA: TGCAGTGCTAGAGATCCCAGGGCCCAGCACTATGGCTACACCTTC.

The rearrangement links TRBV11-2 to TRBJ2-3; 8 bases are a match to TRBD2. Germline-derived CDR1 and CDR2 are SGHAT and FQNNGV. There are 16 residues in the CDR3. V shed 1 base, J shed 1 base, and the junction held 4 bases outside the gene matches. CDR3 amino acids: CASSLAGGGRTDTQYF. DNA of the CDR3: TGTGCCAGCAGCTTAGCTGGCGGGGGGCGCACAGATACGCAGTATTTT.

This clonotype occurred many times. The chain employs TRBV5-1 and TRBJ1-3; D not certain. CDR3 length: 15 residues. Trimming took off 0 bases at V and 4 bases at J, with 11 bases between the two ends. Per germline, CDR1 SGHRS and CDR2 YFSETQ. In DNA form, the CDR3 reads TGCGCCAGCAGCTTGGCCAGCGGTGCCGGAAACACCATATATTTT. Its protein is CASSLASGAGNTIYF.

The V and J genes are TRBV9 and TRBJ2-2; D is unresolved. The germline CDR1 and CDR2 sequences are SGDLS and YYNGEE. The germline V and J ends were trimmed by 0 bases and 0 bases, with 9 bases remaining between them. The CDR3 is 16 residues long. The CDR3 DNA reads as TGTGCCAGCAGCGTAGGGGTTGATGCGAACACCGGGGAGCTGTTTTTT. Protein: CASSVGVDANTGELFF.

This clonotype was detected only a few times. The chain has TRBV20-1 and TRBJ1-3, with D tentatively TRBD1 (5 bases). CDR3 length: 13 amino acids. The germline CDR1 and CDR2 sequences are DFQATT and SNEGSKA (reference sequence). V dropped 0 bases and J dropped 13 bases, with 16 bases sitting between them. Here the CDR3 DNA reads TGCAGTGCTAGAGACCCTTGGGACGGGGGGATATATTTT. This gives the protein CSARDPWDGGIYF.

CDR3 protein: CASSTDVYTEAFF. In DNA, the CDR3 is TGCGCCAGCAGCACGGACGTGTACACTGAAGCTTTCTTT. The chain joins TRBV5-1 to TRBJ1-1; D uncertain. CDR1 and CDR2 (germline): SGHRS, YFSETQ. This CDR3 comprises 13 residues. Trimming cost V 4 bases and J 3 bases, with 10 bases left between them.

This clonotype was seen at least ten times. CDR3 region: CASSYGGIGVIGEKLFF. CDR3 sequence (DNA): TGTGCCAGCAGCTATGGAGGGATCGGGGTGATAGGTGAAAAACTGTTTTTT. The chain recombines TRBV7-2 with TRBJ1-4; D call uncertain. Trimming shortened V by 4 bases and J by 7 bases, and 22 bases separated the two germline ends. The CDR3 spans 17 residues. Germline V CDR1 and CDR2: SGHTA, FQGNSA.

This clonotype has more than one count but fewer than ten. The CDR3 DNA is TGTGCCATCAGTGCGGACCTGAACACTGAAGCTTTCTTT. Amino acid sequence: CAISADLNTEAFF. V gene TRBV10-3 combines with J gene TRBJ1-1, with D hard to call. Germline V CDR1 and CDR2: ENHRY, SYGVKD. This CDR3 is 13 amino acids long. The ends were cut back, 4 bases at V and 0 bases at J, with 6 bases in the middle.

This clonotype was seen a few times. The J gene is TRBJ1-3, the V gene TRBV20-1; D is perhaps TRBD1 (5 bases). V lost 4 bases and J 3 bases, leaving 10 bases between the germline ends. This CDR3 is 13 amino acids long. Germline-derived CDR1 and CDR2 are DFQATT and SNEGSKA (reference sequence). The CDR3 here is CSAMPGHGNTIYF. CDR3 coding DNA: TGCAGTGCTATGCCGGGGCATGGAAACACCATATATTTT.

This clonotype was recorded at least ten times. The CDR3 DNA reads as TGTGCCCGAACCGGGACTAGCGGGGGCCCATACAATGAGCAGTTCTTC. Amino acid sequence: CARTGTSGGPYNEQFF. This chain connects TRBV30 to TRBJ2-1, with 14 bases aligning to TRBD2. V gave up 8 bases and J gave up 4 bases; unmatched junction bases: 10. Germline CDR1 and CDR2: GTSNPN and SVGIG (reference sequence). The CDR3 loop spans 16 amino acids.